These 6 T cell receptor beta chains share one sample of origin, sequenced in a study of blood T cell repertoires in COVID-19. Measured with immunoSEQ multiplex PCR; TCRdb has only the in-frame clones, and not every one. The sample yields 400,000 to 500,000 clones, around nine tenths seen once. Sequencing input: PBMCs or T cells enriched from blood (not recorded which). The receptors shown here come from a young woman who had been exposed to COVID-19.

The CDR3 sequence is CASSPSGHLTDTQYF. For the CDR3, the DNA is TGCGCCAGCAGCCCCAGCGGGCACCTCACAGATACGCAGTATTTT. This chain uses TRBV4-1 with TRBJ2-3; D might be TRBD2 (6 bases). V was cut by 4 bases and J by 2 bases, with 13 bases left in between. Germline CDR1 reads MGHRA; CDR2 reads YSYEKL. This CDR3 is 15 amino acids long.

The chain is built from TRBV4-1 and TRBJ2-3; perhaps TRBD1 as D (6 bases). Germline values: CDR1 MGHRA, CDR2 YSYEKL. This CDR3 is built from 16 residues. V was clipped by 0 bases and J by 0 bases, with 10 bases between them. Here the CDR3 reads CASSQEQGSSTDTQYF. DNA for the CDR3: TGCGCCAGCAGCCAAGAACAGGGCTCGAGCACAGATACGCAGTATTTT.

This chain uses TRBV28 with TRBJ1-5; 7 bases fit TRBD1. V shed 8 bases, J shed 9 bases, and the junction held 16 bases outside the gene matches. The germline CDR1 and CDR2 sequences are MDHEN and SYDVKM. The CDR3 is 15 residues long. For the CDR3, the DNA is TGTGCCAGCTTGAAGGCAGGGGGTACTGGTCGGCCCCAGCATTTT. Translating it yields CASLKAGGTGRPQHF.

CDR3 nucleotide sequence: TGTGCCAGCAGCCAAGTAGCTTCCTCTGGGGCCAACGTCCTGACTTTC. Residues: CASSQVASSGANVLTF. The rearrangement joins TRBV4-2 to TRBJ2-6; D is uncertain. Deletions cut 1 base from V and 0 bases from J, with 7 bases between. This CDR3 contains 16 residues. The germline V gene encodes CDR1 LGHNA and CDR2 YNFKEQ.

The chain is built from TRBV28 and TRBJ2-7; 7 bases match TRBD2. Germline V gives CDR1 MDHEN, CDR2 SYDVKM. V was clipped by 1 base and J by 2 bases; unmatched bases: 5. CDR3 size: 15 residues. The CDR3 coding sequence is TGTGCCAGCAGTTTATTTCTAGCGGAAACCTACGAGCAGTACTTC. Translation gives CASSLFLAETYEQYF.

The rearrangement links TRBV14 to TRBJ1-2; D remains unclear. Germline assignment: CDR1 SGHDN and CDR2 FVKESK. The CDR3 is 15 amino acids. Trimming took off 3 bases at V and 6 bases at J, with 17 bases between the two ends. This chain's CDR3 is CASSHLQSGRDGYTF. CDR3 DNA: TGTGCCAGCAGCCACCTCCAGAGTGGGAGGGATGGCTACACCTTC.